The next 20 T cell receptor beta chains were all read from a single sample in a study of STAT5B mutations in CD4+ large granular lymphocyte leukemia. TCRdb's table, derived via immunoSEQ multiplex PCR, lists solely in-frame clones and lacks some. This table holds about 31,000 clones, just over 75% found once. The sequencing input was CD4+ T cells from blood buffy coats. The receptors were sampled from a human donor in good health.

DNA of the CDR3: TGCAGCGGACGCCTCGGGTCCAACACTGAAGCTTTCTTT. It encodes CSGRLGSNTEAFF. The rearrangement links TRBV29-1 to TRBJ1-1; no firm D call. CDR3 length equals 13 residues. The germline CDR1 and CDR2 sequences are SQVTM and ANQGSEA. V lost 7 bases and J 2 bases, leaving 14 bases between the germline ends.

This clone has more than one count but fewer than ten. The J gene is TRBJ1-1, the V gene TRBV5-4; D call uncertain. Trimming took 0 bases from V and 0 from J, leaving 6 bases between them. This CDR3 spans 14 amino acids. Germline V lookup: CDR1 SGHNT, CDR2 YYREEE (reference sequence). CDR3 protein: CASSLVGLNTEAFF. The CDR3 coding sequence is TGTGCCAGCAGCTTGGTCGGTTTGAACACTGAAGCTTTCTTT. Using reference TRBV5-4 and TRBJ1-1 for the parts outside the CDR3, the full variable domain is ETGVTQSPTHLIKTRGQQVTLRCSSQSGHNTVSWYQQALGQGPQFIFQYYREEENGRGNFPPRFSGLQFPNYSSELNVNALELDDSALYLCASSLVGLNTEAFFGQGTRLTVV.

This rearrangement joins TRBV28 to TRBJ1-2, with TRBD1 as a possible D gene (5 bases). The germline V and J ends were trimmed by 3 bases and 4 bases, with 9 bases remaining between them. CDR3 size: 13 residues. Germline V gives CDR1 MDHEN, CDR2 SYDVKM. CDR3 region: CASSFPGIYGYTF. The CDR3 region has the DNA TGTGCCAGCAGTTTTCCAGGGATCTATGGCTACACCTTC.

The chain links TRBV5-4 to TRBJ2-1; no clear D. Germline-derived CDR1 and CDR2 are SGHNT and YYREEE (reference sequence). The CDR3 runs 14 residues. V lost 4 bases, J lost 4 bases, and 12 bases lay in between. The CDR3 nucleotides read TGTGCCAGCAGCCCAAGCGAACTATACAATGAGCAGTTCTTC. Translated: CASSPSELYNEQFF.

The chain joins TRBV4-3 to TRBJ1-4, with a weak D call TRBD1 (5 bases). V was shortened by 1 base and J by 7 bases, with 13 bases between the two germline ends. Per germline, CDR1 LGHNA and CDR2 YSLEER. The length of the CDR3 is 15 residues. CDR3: CASSQGGGVGEKLFF. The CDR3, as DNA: TGCGCCAGCAGCCAAGGTGGGGGTGTCGGTGAAAAACTGTTTTTT.

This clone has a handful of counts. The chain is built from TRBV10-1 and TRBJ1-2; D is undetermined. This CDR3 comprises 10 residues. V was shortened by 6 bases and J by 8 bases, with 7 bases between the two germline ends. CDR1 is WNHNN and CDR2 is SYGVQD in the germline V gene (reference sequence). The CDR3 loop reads CASRVIGYTF. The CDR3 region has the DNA TGCGCCAGCAGGGTCATAGGCTACACCTTC.

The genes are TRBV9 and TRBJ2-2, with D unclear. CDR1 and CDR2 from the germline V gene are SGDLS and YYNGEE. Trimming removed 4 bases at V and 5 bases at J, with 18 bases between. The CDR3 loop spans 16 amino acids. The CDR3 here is CASSPSPRMGTGELFF. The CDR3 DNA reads TGTGCCAGCAGCCCTAGTCCGCGAATGGGGACCGGGGAGCTGTTTTTT.

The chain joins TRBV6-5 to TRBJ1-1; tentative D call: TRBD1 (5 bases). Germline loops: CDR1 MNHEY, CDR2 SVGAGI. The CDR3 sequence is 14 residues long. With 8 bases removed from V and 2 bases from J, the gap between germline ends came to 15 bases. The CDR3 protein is CASRMGGGNTEAFF. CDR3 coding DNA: TGTGCCAGCCGGATGGGGGGGGGAAACACTGAAGCTTTCTTT.

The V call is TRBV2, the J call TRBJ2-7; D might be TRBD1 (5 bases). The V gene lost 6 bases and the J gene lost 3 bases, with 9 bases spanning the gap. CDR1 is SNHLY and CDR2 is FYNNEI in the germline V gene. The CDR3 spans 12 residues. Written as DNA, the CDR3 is TGTGCCAGCAGAAGACAGAGCTACGAGCAGTACTTC. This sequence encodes CASRRQSYEQYF.

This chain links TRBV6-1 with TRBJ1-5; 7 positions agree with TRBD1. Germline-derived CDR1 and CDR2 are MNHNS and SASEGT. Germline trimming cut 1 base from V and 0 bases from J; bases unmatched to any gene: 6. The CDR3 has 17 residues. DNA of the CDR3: TGTGCCAGCAGTGAAGTGGGACAGAGATATAGCAATCAGCCCCAGCATTTT. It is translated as CASSEVGQRYSNQPQHF.

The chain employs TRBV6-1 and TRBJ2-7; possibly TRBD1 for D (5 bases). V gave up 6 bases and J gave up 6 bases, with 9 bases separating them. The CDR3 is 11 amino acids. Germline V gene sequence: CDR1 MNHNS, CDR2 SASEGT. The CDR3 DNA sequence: TGTGCCAGCAGGGTGGGGCTCGAGCAGTACTTC. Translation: CASRVGLEQYF.

The CDR3 region is CASSLRGDQPQHF. The CDR3 nucleotides read TGTGCCAGCAGCTTGCGGGGGGATCAGCCCCAGCATTTT. The chain combines TRBV5-8 with TRBJ1-5; a possible D gene is TRBD1 (5 bases). This CDR3 region has 13 residues. Between the trimmed V and J ends, which lost 1 base and 5 bases, there was a span of 7 bases. In germline, CDR1 is SGHTS, CDR2 YDEGEE. The variable domain in full, completed from reference TRBV5-8 and TRBJ1-5, reads EAGVTQSPTHLIKTRGQQATLRCSPISGHTSVYWYQQALGLGLQFLLWYDEGEERNRGNFPPRFSGRQFPNYSSELNVNALELEDSALYLCASSLRGDQPQHFGDGTRLSIL.

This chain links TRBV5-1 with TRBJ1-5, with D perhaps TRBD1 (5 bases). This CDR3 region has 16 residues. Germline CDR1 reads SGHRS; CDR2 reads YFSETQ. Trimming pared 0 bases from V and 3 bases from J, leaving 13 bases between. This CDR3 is CASSLVPADNNQPQHF. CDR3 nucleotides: TGCGCCAGCAGCTTGGTACCAGCGGACAACAATCAGCCCCAGCATTTT.

CDR3 DNA: TGTGCCAGCAGTTCCCCCGGGACTAGTTGGACCCAGTACTTC. Its translation is CASSSPGTSWTQYF. This sequence joins TRBV7-9 and TRBJ2-5, with 8 bases identical to TRBD2. The trim removed 6 bases at V and 7 bases at J, leaving 10 bases unmatched. CDR3 length: 14 amino acids. Germline CDR1 reads SEHNR; CDR2 reads FQNEAQ (reference sequence).

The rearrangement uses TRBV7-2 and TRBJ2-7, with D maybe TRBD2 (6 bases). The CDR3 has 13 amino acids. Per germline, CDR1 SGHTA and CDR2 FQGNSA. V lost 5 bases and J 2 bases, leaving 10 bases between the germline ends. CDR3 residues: CASSPGGAYEQYF. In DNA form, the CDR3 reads TGTGCCAGCAGCCCAGGCGGGGCCTACGAGCAGTACTTC. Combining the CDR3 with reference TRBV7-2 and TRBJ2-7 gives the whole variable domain GAGVSQSPSNKVTEKGKDVELRCDPISGHTALYWYRQSLGQGLEFLIYFQGNSAPDKSGLPSDRFSAERTGGSVSTLTIQRTQQEDSAVYLCASSPGGAYEQYFGPGTRLTVT.

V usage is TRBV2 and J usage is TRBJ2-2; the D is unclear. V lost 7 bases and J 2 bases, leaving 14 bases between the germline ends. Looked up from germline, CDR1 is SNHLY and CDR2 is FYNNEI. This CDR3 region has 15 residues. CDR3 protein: CASKLQNTNTGELFF. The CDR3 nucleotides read TGTGCCAGCAAGTTACAGAATACCAACACCGGGGAGCTGTTTTTT.

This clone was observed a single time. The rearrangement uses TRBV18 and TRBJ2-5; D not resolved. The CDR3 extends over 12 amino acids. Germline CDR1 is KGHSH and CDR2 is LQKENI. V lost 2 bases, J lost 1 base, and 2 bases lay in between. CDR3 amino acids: CASSPSQETQYF. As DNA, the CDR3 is TGTGCCAGCTCACCATCCCAAGAGACCCAGTACTTC.

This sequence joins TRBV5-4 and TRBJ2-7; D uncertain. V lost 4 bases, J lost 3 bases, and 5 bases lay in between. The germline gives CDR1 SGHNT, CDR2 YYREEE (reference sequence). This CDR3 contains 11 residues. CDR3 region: CASSVGYEQYF. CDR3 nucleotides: TGTGCCAGCAGCGTCGGCTACGAGCAGTACTTC.

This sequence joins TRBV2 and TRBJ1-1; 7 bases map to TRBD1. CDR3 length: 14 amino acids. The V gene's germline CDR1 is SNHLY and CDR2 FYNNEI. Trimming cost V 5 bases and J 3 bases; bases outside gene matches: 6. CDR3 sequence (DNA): TGTGCCAGCAGTCTACAGGGGAGGGACACTGAAGCTTTCTTT. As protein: CASSLQGRDTEAFF.

The CDR3 bases are TGTGCCAGCAGCTTAGAGCGGGGGCGGGGGGAGCTGTTTTTT. It is translated as CASSLERGRGELFF. The chain carries TRBV11-2 and TRBJ2-2, with D possibly matching TRBD2 (7 bases). Germline CDR1 is SGHAT and CDR2 is FQNNGV. V was clipped by 0 bases and J by 8 bases, with 10 bases between them. The CDR3 totals 14 residues.